This T cell receptor beta chain originates from a study of Ad26.COV2.S vaccination and SARS-CoV-2 variants (dated by TCRdb to about 2021). With regard to the full study: Donors in the vaccine arm were drawn from COV1001, a phase I-IIa trial of Ad26.COV2.S in healthy adults that was multicentre, randomized, double-blind and placebo-controlled. Investigators remained blinded to trial group allocation during experiments and outcome assessment. Sequencing of the TCRbeta repertoire served to evaluate the specificity and breadth of SARS-CoV-2-reactive T cell receptors following Ad26.COV2.S vaccination. A total of roughly 32 samples were included in the TCR-sequenced set, comprising around 19 Ad26.COV2.S vaccine recipients, 5 placebo recipients and 8 SARS-CoV-2 convalescent individuals. Trial participants were randomized into five groups of five, in which low-dose or high-dose Ad26.COV2.S was given once or twice, or placebo was given on both occasions. Ad26.COV2.S was given intramuscularly at 5x10^10 or 1x10^11 viral particles, as a single shot or as two shots 56 days apart. What the research found in general, with its limitations: According to the authors, total T cell responses may have been underestimated by the TCR breadth and depth analyses. After vaccination, spike-specific CD8+ and CD4+ T cell responses were reported to show substantial breadth. Compared with placebo recipients, Ad26.COV2.S recipients showed higher spike-specific TCR breadth (P = 0.0014). Vaccine and placebo recipients had comparable non-spike TCR breadth, which fits with the vaccine containing only spike. The study was not powered for comparison of responses between vaccine doses or regimens.

In the paper's terms, the treatment or condition label means: some 19 received Ad26.COV2.S at low or high dose, single or two shots; five or six received placebo; per-sample allocation not given. Repertoires of vaccine and placebo recipients were sequenced from samples taken on day 63 after the first injection. In Cohort 1b, 20 to 25 adults aged 18-55 years were enrolled at a single site in Boston, USA, between 29 July and 7 August 2020. Ad26.COV2.S was a replication-incompetent adenovirus type 26 vector expressing a prefusion-stabilized SARS-CoV-2 spike protein from the original Wuhan strain. The immunoSEQ Assay was the method used to sequence TCRbeta CDR3 regions. After extraction, genomic DNA underwent amplification by bias-controlled multiplex PCR, followed by high-throughput sequencing. Processing in the source paper ran as follows. To quantify the absolute abundance of every unique TCRbeta CDR3 region, sequences were collapsed and filtered. T cell fraction was estimated by normalization of TCRbeta template counts to usable DNA, with usable DNA being measured through amplification of reference genes present in all nucleated cells. Repertoire TCRs were annotated as SARS-CoV-2-specific by exact matching of V gene, CDR3 amino acid sequence and J gene to a known reactive TCR set. MIRA supplied the reference SARS-CoV-2 TCR set, which was filtered for enrichment in COVID-19-positive ImmuneCODE repertoires so that public or cross-reactive TCRs were removed. Based on the MIRA antigens, annotated TCRs were further analysed at the level of specific ORF or position within ORF. Depth was the summed frequency of annotated unique rearrangements, while breadth was defined as annotated unique rearrangements over total unique productive rearrangements. Two-sided Wilcoxon rank-sum tests were used to compare TCR breadth between groups. TCRdb re-hosts the immuneACCESS table, in-frame sequences only. Its copies lack some clones; in the studies checked, an unresolved V gene accounts for under half of them, and the cause for the rest is not known. That table furnishes V, J and clone size, whereas the DNA furnished D and trimming. This sample comprises about 420,000 clones, around nine tenths of them detected only once. Around 3.6% of the sample is taken by the ten largest.

Notes on this clone: Its binding antigen is unknown. One base away there is no much larger clone; base qualities are not given.

Deletion took 3 bases off V and 0 bases off J, with a span of 17 bases between the germline ends. CDR1 and CDR2 are drawn from the germline V gene (reference sequence): MNHEY, SMNVEV. Including cysteine and phenylalanine, the CDR3 has 17 amino acids. The read is trimmed to its CDR3 DNA, 51 bases read in frame from base 1. The receptor was derived from a person aged 18-65 years who received the Ad26.COV2.S COVID-19 vaccine or a placebo. The rearranged chain carries TRBV27 and TRBJ1-1; no D gene is confidently identified. Sequencing was performed on peripheral blood, taken in a trial of Ad26.COV2.S vaccine versus placebo. The CDR3 protein is CASSLIGTQSLNTEAFF. The DNA reads TGTGCCAGCAGTTTGATAGGAACTCAATCTTTGAACACTGAAGCTTTCTTT.